This is a list of T cell receptor beta chains from one sample in a study of identical twins. TCRdb reprocessed the 5' RACE reads with MiXCR, giving one entry per CDR3 protein. The sample yields about 530,000 distinct CDR3 sequences, approximately 20% seen once. The sample was also linked to a second study, of yellow fever vaccine responses in identical twins.

Sequencing was performed on CD4+ T cells sorted from blood. These receptors all stem from a woman aged 18-29 years in good health. Both conserved end residues are part of each CDR3. The D gene is left open where the match is weak. A row's size may be missing; if present it is once, few, many or a size class.

>TRBD2|TRBJ2-1|17|few|TRBV12-3/TRBV12-4
TGTGCCAGCAGACGACCCGGACTAGCGGGGCCCTACAATGAGCAGTTCTTC
CASRRPGLAGPYNEQFF
>TRBD1|TRBJ2-7|13|.|TRBV20-1
TGCAGTGCTCCGGGACAGACAAGTTACGAGCAGTACTTC
CSAPGQTSYEQYF
>TRBD1|TRBJ1-1|14|.|TRBV2
TGTGCCAGCAGGGGCAGGGGGCCCGACACTGAAGCTTTCTTT
CASRGRGPDTEAFF
>TRBD2|TRBJ2-7|16|.|TRBV5-6
TGTGCCAGCAGTAACCTAGCGGGAAGGGCTTGGGGTGAGCAGTACTTC
CASSNLAGRAWGEQYF
>TRBD1|TRBJ2-1|16|.|TRBV28
TGTGCCAGCAGTGACGGGACAGGGGGTACCTACAATGAGCAGTTCTTC
CASSDGTGGTYNEQFF
>TRBD1|TRBJ2-5|15|.|TRBV7-9
TGTGCCAGCGGGGACCGGGACAGGGCACAAGAGACCCAGTACTTC
CASGDRDRAQETQYF
>.|TRBJ1-2|15|few|TRBV12-3/TRBV12-4
TGTGCCAGCAGCCGCCGGGCTTCGCACAACTATGGCTACACCTTC
CASSRRASHNYGYTF
>.|TRBJ2-1|16|.|TRBV5-1
TGCGCCAGCAGCTTGTTAGCATCCAGCTCCTACAATGAGCAGTTCTTC
CASSLLASSSYNEQFF
>.|TRBJ2-2|18|.|TRBV3-1
TGTGCCAGCAGCCAAGAGCCGACAGGACTTCCGAACACCGGGGAGCTGTTTTTT
CASSQEPTGLPNTGELFF
>TRBD2|TRBJ2-2|15|.|TRBV19
TGTGCCAGTAGGACTGGGACTAGCGGTACCGGGGAGCTGTTTTTT
CASRTGTSGTGELFF
>.|TRBJ1-2|15|.|TRBV7-2
TGTGCCAGCAGCCCACCGGCGCGGGCAGCGGGTGGCTACACCTTC
CASSPPARAAGGYTF
>.|TRBJ1-2|12|few|TRBV10-3
TGTGCCATCAGTGAGGAGACCTTCGGCTACACCTTC
CAISEETFGYTF
>TRBD2|TRBJ2-4|19|few|TRBV4-2
TGTGCCAGCAGCCAAAAATACGGGACTAGCGGACTAGCCAAAAACATTCAGTACTTC
CASSQKYGTSGLAKNIQYF
>.|TRBJ1-6|16|few|TRBV27
TGTGCCAGCAGCAACGGAAAGACAGGCTATAATTCACCCCTCCACTTT
CASSNGKTGYNSPLHF
>.|TRBJ2-5|12|few|TRBV29-1
TGCAGCGTTGGACCACAGGCGGAGACCCAGTACTTC
CSVGPQAETQYF
>.|TRBJ1-1|13|few|TRBV18
TGTGCCAGCTCCAAGGAGGAGGGAACTGAAGCTTTCTTT
CASSKEEGTEAFF
>TRBD2|TRBJ2-1|14|few|TRBV2
TGTGCCAGCAGGGGACTAGCGGCGACGGATGAGCAGTTCTTC
CASRGLAATDEQFF
>TRBD1|TRBJ2-3|15|.|TRBV6-1
TGTGCCAGCAGGAAACAGGGGCTGGACACAGATACGCAGTATTTT
CASRKQGLDTDTQYF
>TRBD2|TRBJ2-4|16|.|TRBV6-5
TGTGCCAGCAGTAACGGGGGGTCGGGGGCCAAAAACATTCAGTACTTC
CASSNGGSGAKNIQYF
>TRBD1|TRBJ1-6|15|few|TRBV28
TGTGCCAGCAGATTCCGGGACAGGGAAAATTCACCCCTCCACTTT
CASRFRDRENSPLHF
>TRBD1|TRBJ2-5|15|few|TRBV12-3/TRBV12-4
TGTGCCAGCCTACGTACGACAGGGGTAGGAGAGACCCAGTACTTC
CASLRTTGVGETQYF